This T cell receptor beta chain came from a study of blood T cell repertoires in COVID-19 (dated by TCRdb to 2018 to 2021). For the wider study: Collaborator samples came from the United States, Italy and Spain and covered acute and convalescent phases of COVID-19. The material from the prospective study consisted of cDNA or gDNA derived from T cells, B-cell-depleted T cells, or PBMCs. The dataset comprised deeply sampled blood TCRbeta repertoires from subjects exposed to, actively infected with, or recovered from COVID-19. The repertoires were released in a freely available public database intended as a resource for research on the immune response to SARS-CoV-2. The samples were drawn from two sources: the first 160 participants of the ongoing ImmuneRACE study, and 950 to 1,500 subjects contributed by 6 global collaborators. The sample metadata nearly always contained a de-identified subject ID, COVID-19 status, age in years and sex. Where available, HLA class I and class II types were taken from metadata supplied by the sample provider and were not determined by assay-based typing.

V gives up 0 bases and J gives up 0 bases, and the segment between their germline ends measures 6 bases. The CDR3 contains 16 residues, cysteine and phenylalanine counted. CDR3 DNA is the only sequence kept; it has 48 bases, read in frame from the first base. The germline V gene sets CDR1 to SGHAT and CDR2 to FQNNGV. One collaborating source in Seattle enrolled patients while the patients were actively infected and followed the patients over time throughout the course of disease. Collaborating institutions collected whole blood in K2EDTA tubes following their own protocols. Collaborator samples were shipped for TCRbeta analysis as frozen whole blood, isolated PBMCs, or DNA extracted from either sample type. Beyond this particular receptor, the publication reports: How much clinical and demographic metadata was included differed by source and by participant, and the metadata was provided uncurated.

Details on this clone: Its binding antigen is unknown. No qualities accompany the bases; no much larger clone lies one base away.

TCRbeta CDR3 regions were amplified from genomic DNA by means of the immunoSEQ Assay, a bias-controlled multiplex PCR. In the original analysis: The number of nucleated cells in each sample was estimated from the amplification of reference gene primers within the assay. To quantify the absolute abundance of each unique TCRbeta CDR3 rearrangement, sequence reads were collapsed and filtered. Productive Simpson clonality was computed per sample as the square root of Simpson's diversity index over productive rearrangements. Drawn from immuneACCESS, this table holds only the in-frame rearrangements with V and J called that TCRdb kept. Clones are partly lost; checked studies trace under half to an unresolved V gene and leave the rest unexplained. That table gives V, J and clone size, and the DNA gave D and trimming. The sample table shows under 75,000 clones, and more than 70% are seen once. The ten largest clonotypes hold roughly 15% of the sample.

The sequence was obtained from a man in his sixties with COVID-19, enrolled during active disease. The sample taken for sequencing was peripheral blood. The chain joins TRBV11-2 to TRBJ2-6; TRBD2 might be the D gene, on 5 matching bases. The CDR3: CASSLEGSSGANVLTF. The DNA sequence is as follows: TGTGCCAGCAGCTTAGAGGGGAGCTCTGGGGCCAACGTCCTGACTTTC. With all but the CDR3 taken from the reference TRBV11-2 and TRBJ2-6 genes, the full variable domain is: EAGVAQSPRYKIIEKRQSVAFWCNPISGHATLYWYQQILGQGPKLLIQFQNNGVVDDSQLPKDRFSAERLKGVDSTLKIQPAKLEDSAVYLCASSLEGSSGANVLTFGAGSRLTVL.